The 8 T cell receptor beta chains given below trace back to one sample, sequenced in a study of CD8 T cell repertoires and HIV-1 epitope variants. Using immunoSEQ multiplex PCR, the repertoire was profiled, and TCRdb retains in-frame clones only, with some absent. The sample has more than 4,000 clones; approximately 71% are singletons. Antigen specificity for these receptors is unknown. The sequenced sample consisted of cultured CD8+ T cells derived from PBMCs. All receptors come from a male donor with HIV.

Details on this clone: At one end the junction does not follow the germline gene, possibly because of a read error. The chain's CDR3 is CASSAQTSGRYSEQFF. DNA of the CDR3: TGTGCCAGCAGCGCACAGACTAGCGGGAGGTACAGTGAGCAGTTCTTC. The chain couples TRBV9 to TRBJ2-1; 13 bases fit TRBD2. CDR1 and CDR2 (germline): SGDLS, YYNGEE. This CDR3 region has 16 residues.

This clone appeared a few times. The chain is built from TRBV29-1 and TRBJ2-7; D is uncertain. Trimming removed 1 base at V and 0 bases at J, with 10 bases between. The germline gives CDR1 SQVTM, CDR2 ANQGSEA. The CDR3 extends over 14 amino acids. The DNA for the CDR3 is TGCAGCGTTGAAGTGCCAGGCAGCTCCTACGAGCAGTACTTC. This translates into CSVEVPGSSYEQYF.

This clone turned up a few times. This chain joins TRBV9 and TRBJ1-2; TRBD1 might be the D (5 bases). The CDR3 has 14 amino acids. Germline loops: CDR1 SGDLS, CDR2 YYNGEE. Trimming took 6 bases from V and 3 from J, leaving 15 bases between them. Written as DNA, the CDR3 is TGTGCCAGCAATCCGGGGGTAGGTTACTATGGCTACACCTTC. Its protein product is CASNPGVGYYGYTF.

There are a few counts of this clone. The chain links TRBV5-3 to TRBJ2-1, with TRBD2 matching over 7 bases. TRBV5-3 carries the ORF label, with uncertain function. The CDR3 runs 18 residues. V shed 4 bases, J shed 0 bases, and the junction held 13 bases outside the gene matches. CDR3 DNA sequence: TGTGCCAGAAGCGCCCTACCTAGCGGCCCTAGCTCCTACAATGAGCAGTTCTTC. Its protein product is CARSALPSGPSSYNEQFF.

The chain combines TRBV11-2 with TRBJ2-1; perhaps TRBD2 as D (6 bases). V shed 5 bases and J shed 1 base, with 21 bases lying between them. This CDR3 region has 18 residues. Germline CDR1 is SGHAT and CDR2 is FQNNGV. CDR3 region: CASSPPQGGKGSYNEQFF. CDR3 coding DNA: TGTGCCAGCAGCCCCCCCCAGGGCGGGAAGGGGTCCTACAATGAGCAGTTCTTC.

The chain has TRBV6-1 and TRBJ2-4; D not resolved. V dropped 3 bases and J dropped 0 bases, with 15 bases sitting between them. This CDR3 is built from 17 residues. The germline CDR1 and CDR2 sequences are MNHNS and SASEGT. The CDR3 region has the DNA TGTGCCAGCAGTGACCTACACCAAACTCTAGCCAAAAACATTCAGTACTTC. Protein: CASSDLHQTLAKNIQYF.

Turning to this clone: Mismatch with germline at one junction end may stem from a read error. The chain couples TRBV28 to TRBJ2-7, with a possible D match to TRBD2 (5 bases). From germline, CDR1 is MDHEN and CDR2 SYDVKM. The CDR3 loop spans 14 amino acids. In DNA form, the CDR3 reads TGTGCCAGCACTTTAAGGGAGTTATCCTACGAGCAGTACTTC. It translates to CASTLRELSYEQYF.

The chain has TRBV6-1 and TRBJ1-5, with D possibly TRBD1 on 6 matching bases. Germline V CDR1 and CDR2: MNHNS, SASEGT. Trimming removed 5 bases from V and 5 bases from J, with 13 bases in between. CDR3 length: 14 amino acids. The CDR3 coding sequence is TGTGCCAGCAGTTCATTGGGGGGGCATCAGCCCCAGCATTTT. This gives the protein CASSSLGGHQPQHF.